This T cell receptor beta chain stems from a study of blood T cell repertoires in COVID-19 (dated by TCRdb to 2019 to 2021). The study in broad terms: The collaborator samples originated in the United States, Italy and Spain and spanned the acute and convalescent phases of COVID-19. The prospective study material was composed of cDNA or gDNA derived from T cells, B-cell-depleted T cells, or PBMCs. Deeply sampled blood TCRbeta repertoires from subjects exposed to, actively infected with, or recovered from COVID-19 were included in the dataset. A freely available public database, intended as a resource for researchers studying the immune response to SARS-CoV-2, is where the repertoires were released. Samples were obtained from the ongoing ImmuneRACE study (first 160 participants) and from about 1,300 subjects provided by 6 global collaborators. Nearly every sample came with metadata listing a de-identified subject ID, COVID-19 status, age in years and sex. Where HLA class I and class II types were available, the types were taken from metadata supplied by the sample provider, not from assay-based typing.

TCRbeta CDR3 regions were amplified from genomic DNA by means of the immunoSEQ Assay, a bias-controlled multiplex PCR. The study's processing was this. Nucleated cell counts per sample were estimated from amplification of reference gene primers within the assay. Sequence reads were collapsed and filtered to measure the absolute abundance of every unique TCRbeta CDR3 rearrangement. Productive Simpson clonality was computed per sample as the square root of Simpson's diversity index over productive rearrangements. The immuneACCESS repertoire file appears here via TCRdb, limited to in-frame rearrangements. These files lack a portion of the clones; in checked studies, under half of the deficit traces to unresolved V genes, and the cause of the others is not known. V, J and clone size are taken as reported in that table, and D and trimming were inferred from the DNA itself. Counted in this sample were approximately 71,000 clones; about four fifths of them appeared once. The ten largest clones add up to roughly 15% of the sample.

Whole blood was collected in K2EDTA tubes by collaborating institutions according to the institutions' own protocols. For TCRbeta analysis, collaborators shipped samples in one of three forms: frozen whole blood, isolated PBMCs, or DNA extracted from either of those sample types. Including the terminal cysteine and phenylalanine, the CDR3 comprises 19 residues. The DNA shown is the 57-base CDR3, in frame from base 1. The V end gives up 0 bases and the J end 0 bases, leaving 8 bases in the junction not matched to a gene. CDR1 MGHRA and CDR2 YSYEKL were looked up in the germline V gene. Comment on this clone: Its antigen target is currently unknown. No base quality values were provided; no much bigger clone lies one nucleotide off.

Beyond this particular receptor, the publication reports: The amount of clinical and demographic metadata varied by source and participant and was provided uncurated.

The sequencing sample was made of peripheral blood. This TCR was recovered from a woman older than 75 with acute or convalescent COVID-19. The chain employs TRBV4-1 and TRBJ2-6, and 7 junction bases match TRBD1. The CDR3 region has the sequence CASSQDFARGISGANVLTF. The DNA sequence is as follows: TGCGCCAGCAGCCAAGATTTCGCCAGGGGGATCTCTGGGGCCAACGTCCTGACTTTC.